This TCR beta chain appears in the sequencing data of a study of control samples from healthy donors and cancer patients. TCRdb keeps only in-frame clones here, not all; method: immunoSEQ multiplex PCR. The table includes 130,000 or so clones, 91% detected once. Sequenced sample: blood. The receptor was derived from a man aged 18-30 years in good health.

CDR3 region: CASSQDRLNTEAFF. CDR3 in DNA: TGTGCCAGCAGCCAGGACAGACTGAACACTGAAGCTTTCTTT. This chain links TRBV7-8 with TRBJ1-1, with a tentative D call TRBD1 (6 bases). The CDR3 covers 14 residues. Germline loops: CDR1 SGHVS, CDR2 FQNEAQ. The V gene lost 5 bases and the J gene lost 0 bases, with 10 bases spanning the gap.